This T cell receptor (beta chain) was found in a study of graft-versus-host responses after intestinal transplantation. Study-level points and caveats: High graft-versus-host to host-versus-graft T cell clonal ratios marked allografts of patients with graft-donor macrochimerism. Recipient marrow showed GvH clones, some seen first in ileum or blood.

This clone was detected once. Its antigen is unknown. Germline CDR1 is MNHNS and CDR2 is SASEGT. This CDR3 region has 14 residues. Trimming took 4 bases from V and 0 from J, leaving 10 bases between them. Using immunoSEQ multiplex PCR, the repertoire was profiled, and TCRdb retains in-frame clones only, with some absent. The profile shows 95,000 to 100,000 clones, approximately 85% of them singletons. V and J are TRBV6-1 and TRBJ2-7, with TRBD1 as a possible D gene (5 bases). The clonotype was recovered from a human patient who received an intestinal transplant, so some T cells may come from the graft donor. The sample was PBMCs, taken 255 days after intestinal transplant. CDR3 sequence: CASSVGQSSYEQYF. The CDR3 DNA follows: TGTGCCAGCAGTGTCGGACAAAGCTCCTACGAGCAGTACTTC.